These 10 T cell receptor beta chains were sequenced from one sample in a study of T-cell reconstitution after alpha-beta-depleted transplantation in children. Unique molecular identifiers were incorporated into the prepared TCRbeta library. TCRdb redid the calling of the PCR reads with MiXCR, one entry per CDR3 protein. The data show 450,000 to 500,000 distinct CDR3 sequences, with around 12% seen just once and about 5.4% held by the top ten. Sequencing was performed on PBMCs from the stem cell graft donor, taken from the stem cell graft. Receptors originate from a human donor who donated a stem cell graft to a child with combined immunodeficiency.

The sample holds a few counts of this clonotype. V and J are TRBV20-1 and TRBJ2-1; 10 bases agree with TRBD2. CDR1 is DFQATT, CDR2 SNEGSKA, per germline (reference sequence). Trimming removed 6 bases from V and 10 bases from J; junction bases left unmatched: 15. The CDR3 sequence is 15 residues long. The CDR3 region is CSAGGGLAKFGEQFF. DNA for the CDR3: TGCAGTGCGGGGGGGGGACTAGCGAAATTCGGGGAGCAGTTCTTC.

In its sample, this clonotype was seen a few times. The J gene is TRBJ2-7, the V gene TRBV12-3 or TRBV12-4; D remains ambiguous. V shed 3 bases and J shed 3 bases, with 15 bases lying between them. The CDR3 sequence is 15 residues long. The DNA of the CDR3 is TGTGCCAGCAGTTTTAGGGCTAGTGTCTACTACGAGCAGTACTTC. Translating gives CASSFRASVYYEQYF.

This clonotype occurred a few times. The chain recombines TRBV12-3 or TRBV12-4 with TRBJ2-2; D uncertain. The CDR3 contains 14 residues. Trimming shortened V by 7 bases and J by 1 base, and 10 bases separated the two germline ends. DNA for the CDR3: TGTGCCAGCACCGAGGTGGGGAACACCGGGGAGCTGTTTTTT. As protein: CASTEVGNTGELFF.

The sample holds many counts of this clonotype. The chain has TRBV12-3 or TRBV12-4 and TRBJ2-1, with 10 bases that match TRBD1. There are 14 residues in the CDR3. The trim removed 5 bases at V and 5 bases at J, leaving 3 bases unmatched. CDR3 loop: CASSHDRGHNEQFF. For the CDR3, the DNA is TGTGCCAGCAGTCATGACAGGGGGCACAATGAGCAGTTCTTC.

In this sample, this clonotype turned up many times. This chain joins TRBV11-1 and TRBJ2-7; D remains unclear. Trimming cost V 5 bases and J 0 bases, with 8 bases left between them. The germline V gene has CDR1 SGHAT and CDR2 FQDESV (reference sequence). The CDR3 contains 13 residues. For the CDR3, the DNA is TGTGCCAGCAGCCGACTCATCTCCTACGAGCAGTACTTC. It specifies CASSRLISYEQYF.

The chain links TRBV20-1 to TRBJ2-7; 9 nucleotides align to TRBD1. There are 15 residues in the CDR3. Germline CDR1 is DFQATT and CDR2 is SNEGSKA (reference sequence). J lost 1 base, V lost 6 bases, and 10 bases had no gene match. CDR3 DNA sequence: TGCAGTGCCACACCGTCGGGACAGGGATCCTACGAGCAGTACTTC. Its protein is CSATPSGQGSYEQYF.

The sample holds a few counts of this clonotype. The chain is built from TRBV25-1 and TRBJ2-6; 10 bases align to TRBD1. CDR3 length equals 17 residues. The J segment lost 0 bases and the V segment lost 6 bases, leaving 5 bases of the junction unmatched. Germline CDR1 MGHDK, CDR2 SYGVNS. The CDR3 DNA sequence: TGTGCCAGCAGGGGGACAGGGGCCGCCTCTGGGGCCAACGTCCTGACTTTC. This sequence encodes CASRGTGAASGANVLTF.

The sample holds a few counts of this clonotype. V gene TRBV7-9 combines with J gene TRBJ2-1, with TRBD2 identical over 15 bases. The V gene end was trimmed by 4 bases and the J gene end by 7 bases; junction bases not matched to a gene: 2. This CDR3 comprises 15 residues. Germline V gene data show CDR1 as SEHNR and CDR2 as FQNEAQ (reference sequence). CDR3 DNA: TGTGCCAGCAGCTGGACTAGCGGGGGGGAGAATGAGCAGTTCTTC. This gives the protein CASSWTSGGENEQFF.

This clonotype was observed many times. In nucleotides, the CDR3 is TGTGCCATCAAAGAGACAGGGGGACAGGAGACCCAGTACTTC. This encodes CAIKETGGQETQYF. The chain is built from TRBV10-3 and TRBJ2-5; 9 nucleotides align to TRBD1. The V gene end was trimmed by 7 bases and the J gene end by 5 bases; junction bases not matched to a gene: 8. There are 14 residues in the CDR3. Germline V gene sequence: CDR1 ENHRY, CDR2 SYGVKD.

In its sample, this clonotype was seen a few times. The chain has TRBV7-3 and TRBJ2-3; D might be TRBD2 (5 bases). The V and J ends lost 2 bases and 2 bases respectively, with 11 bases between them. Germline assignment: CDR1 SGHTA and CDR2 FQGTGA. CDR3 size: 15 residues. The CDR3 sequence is CASSLVGDTTDTQYF. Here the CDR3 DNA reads TGTGCCAGCAGCTTAGTCGGGGATACCACAGATACGCAGTATTTT.